The 10 T cell receptor beta chains reported below all come from one sample, sequenced in a study of T cell responses to AZD1222 COVID-19 vaccine. Assay used: immunoSEQ multiplex PCR; TCRdb lists only in-frame clones, some missing. The sample records roughly 150,000 clones, 85% to 95% being singletons. Sequenced material: peripheral blood, taken 28 days after the second AZD1222 dose. These receptors all stem from an adult who received the AZD1222 COVID-19 vaccine.

J is TRBJ1-5 and V is TRBV19; TRBD1 agrees at 7 bases. J was trimmed by 6 bases and V by 4 bases; bases with no gene match: 9. Looked up from germline, CDR1 is LNHDA and CDR2 is SQIVND (reference sequence). The CDR3 has 15 amino acids. This CDR3 reads CASSKDRVQGQPQHF. The CDR3, as DNA: TGTGCCAGTAGTAAAGACAGGGTACAGGGTCAGCCCCAGCATTTT.

This sequence joins TRBV6-2 or TRBV6-3 and TRBJ2-2; D unresolved. Germline V gene data show CDR1 as MNHEY and CDR2 as SVGEGT. This CDR3 contains 14 residues. Between the trimmed V and J ends, which lost 5 bases and 6 bases, there was a span of 13 bases. CDR3 sequence (DNA): TGTGCCAGCAGTCCCGTTTTGGAATCCGGGGAGCTGTTTTTT. Translation: CASSPVLESGELFF.

The chain carries TRBV4-1 and TRBJ2-3; 8 nucleotides align to TRBD2. Germline CDR1 is MGHRA and CDR2 is YSYEKL. The CDR3 totals 17 residues. The V and J ends lost 2 bases and 5 bases, in that order; junction bases with no gene match: 12. The CDR3 here is CASSQLGNGGALDTQYF. The CDR3 DNA is TGCGCCAGCAGCCAACTTGGGAACGGGGGGGCTTTAGATACGCAGTATTTT.

The V gene is TRBV18, the J gene TRBJ1-6; TRBD1 is a possible D gene (6 bases). CDR3 size: 16 residues. The V end was cut by 1 base, the J end by 10 bases, with 17 bases between. Germline loops: CDR1 KGHSH, CDR2 LQKENI. The CDR3 here is CASSPLPAGAESPLHF. The CDR3 nucleotides read TGTGCCAGCTCACCACTTCCGGCAGGGGCCGAGTCACCCCTCCACTTT.

The rearrangement uses TRBV13 and TRBJ1-4; D might be TRBD1 (5 bases). Trimming cost V 0 bases and J 0 bases, with 14 bases left between them. Germline CDR1 is PRHDT and CDR2 is FYEKMQ (reference sequence). The CDR3 covers 18 residues. The CDR3 loop is CASSLGRGGVATNEKLFF. In DNA, the CDR3 is TGTGCCAGCAGCTTAGGCCGGGGCGGAGTTGCAACTAATGAAAAACTGTTTTTT.

The sample holds one count of this clone. This sequence joins TRBV11-2 and TRBJ1-4, with TRBD1 identical over 8 bases. The ends lost 5 bases at V and 3 bases at J; junction bases unmatched: 14. Germline V lookup: CDR1 SGHAT, CDR2 FQNNGV. The CDR3 totals 18 residues. The CDR3 is CASSPRRQGSAANEKLFF. The CDR3 bases are TGTGCCAGCAGCCCCCGCCGACAGGGGTCGGCGGCTAATGAAAAACTGTTTTTT. The full variable domain, in which reference TRBV11-2 and TRBJ1-4 provide the parts outside the CDR3, is EAGVAQSPRYKIIEKRQSVAFWCNPISGHATLYWYQQILGQGPKLLIQFQNNGVVDDSQLPKDRFSAERLKGVDSTLKIQPAKLEDSAVYLCASSPRRQGSAANEKLFFGSGTQLSVL.

This chain uses TRBV10-2 with TRBJ1-5, with 9 bases identical to TRBD1. The V segment lost 2 bases and the J segment 9 bases; nucleotides outside the gene matches: 8. CDR3 size: 15 residues. Germline CDR1 is WSHSY and CDR2 is SAAADI. The CDR3 reads CASSETGTGFGPQHF. The CDR3 nucleotides are TGCGCCAGCAGTGAGACCGGGACAGGGTTTGGGCCCCAGCATTTT.

This chain uses TRBV7-3 with TRBJ1-2; D is unclear. The V and J ends lost 5 bases and 2 bases respectively, with 9 bases between them. Germline values: CDR1 SGHTA, CDR2 FQGTGA. The CDR3 is made up of 13 amino acids. CDR3 DNA: TGTGCCAGCAGCCAAGACAAGAACTATGGCTACACCTTC. Translated: CASSQDKNYGYTF.

The CDR3 here is CASSQDSGTVEKLFF. The CDR3 DNA reads TGTGCCAGCAGCCAAGATAGCGGGACAGTTGAAAAACTGTTTTTT. This chain uses TRBV4-2 with TRBJ1-4, with TRBD1 matching over 7 bases. The junction had 5 bases not matched to a gene; V was cut back by 0 bases and J by 7 bases. The length of the CDR3 is 15 residues. Germline-derived CDR1 and CDR2 are LGHNA and YNFKEQ.

The chain carries TRBV18 and TRBJ1-1; 7 positions match TRBD1. The CDR3 spans 13 residues. Germline assignment: CDR1 KGHSH and CDR2 LQKENI. The ends lost 3 bases at V and 7 bases at J; junction bases unmatched: 5. The CDR3 bases are TGTGCCAGCTCACCCCGGGACAGCAGTGAAGCTTTCTTT. It codes for CASSPRDSSEAFF.